This is a list of T cell receptor beta chains from one sample in a study of human T cells and chemical hapten exposure. TCRdb reanalysed the RACE reads using MiXCR and keeps one entry per CDR3 protein. This repertoire shows roughly 80,000 distinct CDR3 sequences, around 15% found once; its top ten account for over 3.5%. Sample: whole blood, taken in connection with sensitization to the hapten diphenylcyclopropenone (DPC). These receptors originate from a woman between 45 and 60 years old with alopecia areata. Some clones in this sample may be carry-over from other donors' samples. Each CDR3 is given with its conserved first and last residue. The D gene is left open where the match is weak. Some rows have no size entry. The others give once, few or many, or a class for an expanded clone.

v_call: TRBV7-9
clone_size: NA
j_call: TRBJ2-7
d_call: TRBD1
cdr3_nt: TGTGCCAGCATCGAACCCGGACAGGGCGTATCCTACGAGCAGTACTTC
cdr3_aa: CASIEPGQGVSYEQYF

v_call: TRBV6-5
clone_size: many
j_call: TRBJ2-1
d_call: TRBD2
cdr3_nt: TGTGCCAGCAGTTACTCAGGGACTAGCGGGAAAGAGCAGTTCTTC
cdr3_aa: CASSYSGTSGKEQFF

v_call: TRBV29-1
clone_size: many
j_call: TRBJ1-1
d_call: NA
cdr3_nt: TGCAGCGTTGAACCTGTCTTACGGAACACTGAAGCTTTCTTT
cdr3_aa: CSVEPVLRNTEAFF

v_call: TRBV29-1
clone_size: NA
j_call: TRBJ2-2
d_call: NA
cdr3_nt: TGCAGCGTTGGGTCCGGGAGACCGAACACCGGGGAGCTGTTTTTT
cdr3_aa: CSVGSGRPNTGELFF

v_call: TRBV19
clone_size: few
j_call: TRBJ1-5
d_call: NA
cdr3_nt: TGTGCCAGTAGTCCCCACCGGGGTCAGCCCCAGCATTTT
cdr3_aa: CASSPHRGQPQHF

v_call: TRBV5-1
clone_size: few
j_call: TRBJ1-1
d_call: NA
cdr3_nt: TGCGCCAGCAGGATGGGGTGGGGGAACACTGAAGCTTTCTTT
cdr3_aa: CASRMGWGNTEAFF

v_call: TRBV6-5
clone_size: few
j_call: TRBJ2-1
d_call: TRBD2
cdr3_nt: TGTGCCAGCAGGGGACTAGCGGCAACCTACACTGAGCAGTTCTTC
cdr3_aa: CASRGLAATYTEQFF

v_call: TRBV7-7
clone_size: NA
j_call: TRBJ2-3
d_call: NA
cdr3_nt: TGTGCCAGCAGTTGGGACACCCCTAGCACAGATACGCAGTATTTT
cdr3_aa: CASSWDTPSTDTQYF

v_call: TRBV7-8
clone_size: NA
j_call: TRBJ2-7
d_call: TRBD1
cdr3_nt: TGTGCCAGCAGCGGACAGGGGCATCCCTACGAGCAGTACTTC
cdr3_aa: CASSGQGHPYEQYF

v_call: TRBV29-1
clone_size: NA
j_call: TRBJ2-3
d_call: NA
cdr3_nt: TGCAGCGTCGAGTACCCAGATACGCAGTATTTT
cdr3_aa: CSVEYPDTQYF

v_call: TRBV11-3
clone_size: few
j_call: TRBJ2-5
d_call: TRBD2
cdr3_nt: TGTGCCAGCAGCTTATGGGAGGGGGAGACCCAGTACTTC
cdr3_aa: CASSLWEGETQYF